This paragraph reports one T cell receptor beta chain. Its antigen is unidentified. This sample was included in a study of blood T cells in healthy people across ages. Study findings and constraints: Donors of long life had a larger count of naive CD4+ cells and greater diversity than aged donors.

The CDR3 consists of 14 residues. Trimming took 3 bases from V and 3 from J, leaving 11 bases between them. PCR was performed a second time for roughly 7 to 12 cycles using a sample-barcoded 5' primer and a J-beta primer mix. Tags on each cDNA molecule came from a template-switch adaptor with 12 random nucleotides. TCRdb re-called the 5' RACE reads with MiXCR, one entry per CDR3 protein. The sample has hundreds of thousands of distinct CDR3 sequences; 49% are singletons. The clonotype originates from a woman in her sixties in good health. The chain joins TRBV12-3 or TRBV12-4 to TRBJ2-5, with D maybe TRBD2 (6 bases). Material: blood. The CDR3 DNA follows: TGTGCCAGCAGTTTTTTGGGGGGAAAAGAGACCCAGTACTTC. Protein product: CASSFLGGKETQYF.